Listed here are 26 T cell receptor beta chains from one sample, sequenced in a study of cytomegalovirus exposure and HLA in healthy donors. Generated by immunoSEQ multiplex PCR, the TCRdb table keeps only in-frame clones and is missing some. The sample includes about 71,000 clones, about 95% of them seen just once. What was sequenced was PBMCs. These receptors all come from a young woman in good health and CMV-seronegative.

The rearrangement links TRBV18 to TRBJ1-2, with 7 bases aligning to TRBD1. CDR3 length: 16 amino acids. The junction had 9 bases not matched to a gene; V was cut back by 3 bases and J by 2 bases. Germline CDR1 reads KGHSH; CDR2 reads LQKENI. CDR3 bases: TGTGCCAGCTCACCTGGGATGACAGGGCTCAACTATGGCTACACCTTC. Its translation: CASSPGMTGLNYGYTF.

The rearrangement joins TRBV7-2 to TRBJ2-7, with D possibly being TRBD1 (5 bases). Trimming left V 8 bases short and J 6 bases short, with 11 bases between. The CDR3 length is 11 residues. The germline V gene encodes CDR1 SGHTA and CDR2 FQGNSA. The CDR3 DNA reads as TGTGCCAGCTCCAGGGTCGGCGAGCAGTACTTC. This sequence encodes CASSRVGEQYF.

The V and J genes are TRBV7-6 and TRBJ1-1; D not resolved. Trimming removed 2 bases at V and 4 bases at J, with 14 bases between. The CDR3 contains 15 residues. CDR1 is SGHVS and CDR2 is FNYEAQ in the germline V gene. The CDR3 DNA reads TGTGCCAGCAGCTTATTAGGAGGGCGCGGCACTGAAGCTTTCTTT. This gives the protein CASSLLGGRGTEAFF. Using reference TRBV7-6 and TRBJ1-1 for the parts outside the CDR3, the full variable domain is GAGVSQSPRYKVTKRGQDVALRCDPISGHVSLYWYRQALGQGPEFLTYFNYEAQQDKSGLPNDRFSAERPEGSISTLTIQRTEQRDSAMYRCASSLLGGRGTEAFFGQGTRLTVV.

The rearrangement joins TRBV19 to TRBJ1-1, with D tentatively TRBD1 (5 bases). The germline gives CDR1 LNHDA, CDR2 SQIVND (reference sequence). CDR3 length: 13 amino acids. V lost 0 bases to trimming and J lost 4 bases, with 6 bases between them. The CDR3 loop is CASSIEGPTEAFF. The CDR3 bases are TGTGCCAGTAGTATAGAGGGGCCCACTGAAGCTTTCTTT. The whole variable domain, filled in from reference TRBV19 and TRBJ1-1, reads DGGITQSPKYLFRKEGQNVTLSCEQNLNHDAMYWYRQDPGQGLRLIYYSQIVNDFQKGDIAEGYSVSREKKESFPLTVTSAQKNPTAFYLCASSIEGPTEAFFGQGTRLTVV.

CDR3 coding DNA: TGCGCCAGCAGTCAAGGACAGGGGCTCGGAAACACCATATATTTT. This encodes CASSQGQGLGNTIYF. The V call is TRBV10-1, the J call TRBJ1-3; 9 bases are a match to TRBD1. CDR1 WNHNN and CDR2 SYGVQD come from the germline V gene (reference sequence). Trimming took 5 bases from V and 4 from J; bases not matched to a gene: 6. This CDR3 spans 15 amino acids.

This clone was detected once. V and J are TRBV9 and TRBJ2-3; TRBD2 agrees at 10 bases. Per germline, CDR1 SGDLS and CDR2 YYNGEE. CDR3 size: 17 residues. The trim removed 0 bases at V and 2 bases at J, leaving 6 bases unmatched. The chain's CDR3 is CASSVAGLADYTDTQYF. The DNA for the CDR3 is TGTGCCAGCAGCGTAGCTGGACTAGCGGATTACACAGATACGCAGTATTTT.

The chain joins TRBV27 to TRBJ2-3, with a weak D call TRBD2 (6 bases). Trimming took 3 bases from V and 3 from J, leaving 7 bases between them. This CDR3 region has 13 residues. Germline CDR1 is MNHEY and CDR2 is SMNVEV (reference sequence). CDR3 DNA sequence: TGTGCCAGCAGTTTGGAGGGGACAGATACGCAGTATTTT. Protein product: CASSLEGTDTQYF.

This chain joins TRBV7-8 and TRBJ1-5; D gene unclear. Germline V CDR1 and CDR2: SGHVS, FQNEAQ. This CDR3 has 17 residues. V lost 3 bases and J 1 base, leaving 16 bases between the germline ends. The CDR3 region is CASSFFGPGLSNQPQHF. CDR3 sequence (DNA): TGTGCCAGCAGCTTTTTTGGTCCCGGGTTGAGCAATCAGCCCCAGCATTTT.

The chain uses TRBV18 and TRBJ1-4; 8 bases line up with TRBD1. This CDR3 contains 13 residues. The germline gives CDR1 KGHSH, CDR2 LQKENI. The V segment lost 8 bases and the J segment 5 bases; nucleotides outside the gene matches: 4. The CDR3 DNA is TGTGCCAGCACTCGACAGGGGAATGAAAAACTGTTTTTT. The encoded protein is CASTRQGNEKLFF.

This chain connects TRBV11-2 to TRBJ2-7; no clear D. The germline V gene encodes CDR1 SGHAT and CDR2 FQNNGV. V lost 5 bases and J 0 bases, leaving 14 bases between the germline ends. CDR3 length: 15 amino acids. The CDR3 spells CASSRIQSTSYEQYF. The CDR3 nucleotides read TGTGCCAGCAGCAGGATACAGTCTACCTCCTACGAGCAGTACTTC.

The CDR3: CASSLWTTNEQFF. In DNA, the CDR3 is TGTGCCAGCAGCTTATGGACTACCAATGAGCAGTTCTTC. V is TRBV7-6 and J is TRBJ2-1; tentative D call: TRBD2 (6 bases). From germline, CDR1 is SGHVS and CDR2 FNYEAQ. V shed 2 bases and J shed 6 bases, with 8 bases lying between them. The CDR3 sequence is 13 residues long.

V is TRBV12-5 and J is TRBJ1-6, with D possibly matching TRBD1 (5 bases). Germline assignment: CDR1 LGHNT and CDR2 FRNRAP. CDR3 size: 14 residues. Deletions cut 5 bases from V and 11 bases from J, with 16 bases between. In DNA form, the CDR3 reads TGTGCTAGTGGTCTCCGGGGGTCCTGGGCACCCCTCCACTTT. This translates into CASGLRGSWAPLHF. Full variable domain (missing parts from reference TRBV12-5 and TRBJ1-6): DARVTQTPRHKVTEMGQEVTMRCQPILGHNTVFWYRQTMMQGLELLAYFRNRAPLDDSGMPKDRFSAEMPDATLATLKIQPSEPRDSAVYFCASGLRGSWAPLHFGNGTRLTVT.

The chain carries TRBV11-2 and TRBJ2-3; D might be TRBD2 (7 bases). CDR1 and CDR2 (germline): SGHAT, FQNNGV. CDR3 size: 14 residues. V lost 6 bases to trimming and J lost 3 bases, with 13 bases between them. CDR3 nucleotide sequence: TGTGCCAGCAGTCTGGGGGGGCGGACAGATACGCAGTATTTT. It encodes CASSLGGRTDTQYF.

This sequence joins TRBV7-3 and TRBJ2-1, with 8 bases identical to TRBD2. The length of the CDR3 is 14 residues. Trimming at V came to 5 bases and at J to 5 bases, leaving 5 bases not matched to a gene. Germline CDR1 SGHTA, CDR2 FQGTGA. The CDR3, as DNA: TGTGCCAGCAGCCCAAACGGGGGGGACAATGAGCAGTTCTTC. Encoded protein: CASSPNGGDNEQFF.

This chain uses TRBV28 with TRBJ1-5; 9 nucleotides line up with TRBD1. The germline gives CDR1 MDHEN, CDR2 SYDVKM. Germline trimming cut 2 bases from V and 2 bases from J; bases unmatched to any gene: 4. The CDR3 loop spans 16 amino acids. DNA for the CDR3: TGTGCCAGCAGTTTACCTACAGGGGGCCGCAATCAGCCCCAGCATTTT. Translating gives CASSLPTGGRNQPQHF.

The CDR3 nucleotides are TGTGCCAGCAGCTTGGGCAGTCAAACTGAAGCTTTCTTT. Protein product: CASSLGSQTEAFF. V and J are TRBV7-8 and TRBJ1-1; D unclear. Trimming shortened V by 3 bases and J by 5 bases, and 10 bases separated the two germline ends. CDR3 length equals 13 residues. Germline V gene lookup returns CDR1 SGHVS and CDR2 FQNEAQ. Supplemented by reference TRBV7-8 and TRBJ1-1, the full variable domain reads GAGVSQSPRYKVAKRGQDVALRCDPISGHVSLFWYQQALGQGPEFLTYFQNEAQLDKSGLPSDRFFAERPEGSVSTLKIQRTQQEDSAVYLCASSLGSQTEAFFGQGTRLTVV.

This chain uses TRBV4-1 with TRBJ2-4; D call uncertain. V was pared by 1 base and J by 0 bases, with 25 bases between. This CDR3 is built from 21 residues. CDR1 and CDR2 from the germline V gene are MGHRA and YSYEKL. CDR3 in DNA: TGCGCCAGCAGCCAAGGGCAGGCAGAGAGCCCACAGAACTTAGCCAAAAACATTCAGTACTTC. It codes for CASSQGQAESPQNLAKNIQYF.

The chain couples TRBV9 to TRBJ2-5; TRBD2 might be the D (5 bases). CDR3 length: 13 amino acids. V lost 0 bases and J 4 bases, leaving 7 bases between the germline ends. CDR1 is SGDLS, CDR2 YYNGEE, per germline. The CDR3 DNA sequence: TGTGCCAGCAGCGTAGCGGGAAGAGAGACCCAGTACTTC. Translation: CASSVAGRETQYF.

J is TRBJ2-3 and V is TRBV5-1; 8 positions match TRBD1. Germline V gives CDR1 SGHRS, CDR2 YFSETQ. The CDR3 is 14 residues long. Losses at the gene ends were 4 bases for V and 5 bases for J; bases not matched to a gene: 6. CDR3 loop: CASSPGQGRDTQYF. The CDR3 coding sequence is TGCGCCAGCAGCCCCGGACAGGGCCGAGATACGCAGTATTTT. The complete variable domain, with remaining parts taken from reference TRBV5-1 and TRBJ2-3, reads KAGVTQTPRYLIKTRGQQVTLSCSPISGHRSVSWYQQTPGQGLQFLFEYFSETQRNKGNFPGRFSGRQFSNSRSEMNVSTLELGDSALYLCASSPGQGRDTQYFGPGTRLTVL.

The chain employs TRBV13 and TRBJ2-3; TRBD1 might be the D (6 bases). V was trimmed by 1 base and J by 2 bases, leaving 10 bases between them. The CDR3 consists of 15 residues. Germline CDR1 PRHDT, CDR2 FYEKMQ (reference sequence). Here the CDR3 reads CASSLAQGVTDTQYF. As DNA, the CDR3 is TGTGCCAGCAGCTTAGCACAGGGAGTCACAGATACGCAGTATTTT.

The rearrangement joins TRBV7-9 to TRBJ1-4; possibly TRBD1 for D (6 bases). In germline, CDR1 is SEHNR, CDR2 FQNEAQ (reference sequence). There are 15 residues in the CDR3. Trimming cost V 5 bases and J 3 bases, with 13 bases left between them. CDR3 sequence (DNA): TGTGCCAGCAGCCCGACGACAGGTTCTAATGAAAAACTGTTTTTT. Translated: CASSPTTGSNEKLFF.

The V call is TRBV6-6, the J call TRBJ2-4; TRBD1 agrees at 9 bases. Germline CDR1 and CDR2: MNHNY and SVGAGI (reference sequence). This CDR3 has 12 residues. J gave up 6 bases and V 8 bases, and 2 bases lay outside the gene matches. CDR3 region: CASLGQGNIQYF. In nucleotides, the CDR3 is TGTGCCAGCTTGGGACAGGGAAACATTCAGTACTTC.

The chain employs TRBV5-4 and TRBJ2-3, with a tentative D call TRBD1 (6 bases). The CDR3 has 18 amino acids. The V end lost 4 bases, the J end lost 6 bases, and 27 bases lay between the germline ends. Germline V gives CDR1 SGHNT, CDR2 YYREEE (reference sequence). The DNA of the CDR3 is TGTGCCAGCAGCAGTCTGTTAACGAGGACAGTAAGGGCGGATACGCAGTATTTT. Protein: CASSSLLTRTVRADTQYF.

The rearrangement joins TRBV27 to TRBJ1-6; 9 bases are shared with TRBD1. Germline lookup yields CDR1 MNHEY and CDR2 SMNVEV (reference sequence). The CDR3 covers 14 residues. V lost 5 bases, J lost 7 bases, and 3 bases stayed unmatched. The CDR3 loop is CASSRDRVNSPLHF. The CDR3 nucleotides read TGTGCCAGCAGTCGGGACAGGGTGAATTCACCCCTCCACTTT.

The chain links TRBV11-1 to TRBJ2-1, with D tentatively TRBD2 (5 bases). The CDR3 spans 15 residues. V lost 6 bases and J lost 4, with 16 bases in between. The germline gives CDR1 SGHAT, CDR2 FQDESV (reference sequence). CDR3 sequence (DNA): TGTGCCAGCAGGGAGGTCGGCAGGAGGTACAATGAGCAGTTCTTC. Residues: CASREVGRRYNEQFF.

The chain links TRBV19 to TRBJ1-5, with TRBD1 matching over 7 bases. The CDR3 totals 16 residues. With 0 bases clipped from V and 6 bases from J, the junction kept 8 bases outside the gene matches. Germline CDR1 LNHDA, CDR2 SQIVND (reference sequence). The CDR3 region is CASSIDLEAGGQPQHF. In nucleotides, the CDR3 is TGTGCCAGTAGTATAGATTTAGAGGCAGGGGGTCAGCCCCAGCATTTT.